This T cell receptor beta chain was recovered during a study of beta chain features in type 1 diabetes. General study points: For cells with high TCR expression, cDNA sequencing could yield over-representation. Shortening of TCRB CDR3s, moderate but significant, appeared in all four CD4+ subsets of Type 1 diabetes patients.

Turning to this clone: The antigen remains unidentified.

In total, each donor contributed a single heparinised blood draw that averaged around 110 mL. Sorted cells reached over 95% purity in every population. Expressed TCRB transcripts were sequenced after all isolated RNA was converted to cDNA. Repertoires were generated with immunoSEQ multiplex PCR, while TCRdb's copy carries only in-frame clones and drops some. The sample shows about 140,000 clones, 6.9% of them seen only once. This CDR3 spans 15 amino acids. The ends were cut back, 2 bases at V and 3 bases at J, with 13 bases in the middle. Germline V CDR1 and CDR2: KGHSH, LQKENI. The sample consisted of central memory CD4+ T cells from blood. The gene calls are TRBV18 and TRBJ1-2; a possible D gene is TRBD1 (6 bases). The source is a young woman in good health. The CDR3: CASSPNRDTDYGYTF. In nucleotides, the CDR3 is TGTGCCAGCTCACCAAACCGGGACACGGACTATGGCTACACCTTC. Drawing the rest from reference TRBV18 and TRBJ1-2, the complete variable domain is NAGVMQNPRHLVRRRGQEARLRCSPMKGHSHVYWYRQLPEEGLKFMVYLQKENIIDESGMPKERFSAEFPKEGPSILRIQQVVRGDSAAYFCASSPNRDTDYGYTFGSGTRLTVV.